These T cell receptor beta chains were read from a single sample in a study of PD-L1 blockade in urothelial cancer. Assay: immunoSEQ multiplex PCR; the TCRdb copy retains only in-frame clones and omits some. The data contain around 86,000 clones, around four fifths of them singletons. The input for sequencing was PBMCs, taken around atezolizumab (anti-PD-L1) treatment. These receptors were obtained from a man between 40 and 49 years old with urothelial cancer. Both conserved end residues are part of each CDR3. A row's size may be missing; if present it is once, few, many or a size class.

J: TRBJ2-2; size: .; V: TRBV19; CDR3: CASKTSAYTGELFF
J: TRBJ2-7; size: .; V: TRBV11-2; CDR3: CASSLPIAGTGLYEQYF
J: TRBJ2-5; size: .; V: TRBV5-1; CDR3: CASFFSESSVTQYF
J: TRBJ2-1; size: .; V: TRBV5-1; CDR3: CASSRVATSGTYNEQFF
J: TRBJ2-3; size: .; V: TRBV28; CDR3: CASSKPPPDTDTQYF
J: TRBJ2-4; size: .; V: TRBV28; CDR3: CASSTGDIQYF
J: TRBJ2-3; size: .; V: TRBV7-2; CDR3: CASSLGPEYAESTDTQYF
J: TRBJ1-1; size: .; V: TRBV29-1; CDR3: CSVTPTSEAFF
J: TRBJ1-2; size: .; V: TRBV28; CDR3: CASSPPGQGSYGYTF
J: TRBJ1-1; size: few; V: TRBV28; CDR3: CAQRKAGGTEAFF
J: TRBJ1-2; size: .; V: TRBV7-6; CDR3: CASSSRASPTNYGYTF
J: TRBJ2-5; size: .; V: TRBV25-1; CDR3: CASSDRLAGVRGEETQYF
J: TRBJ2-2; size: .; V: TRBV19; CDR3: CASRNRGSTGELFF
J: TRBJ2-1; size: .; V: TRBV28; CDR3: CASKGLAILGEQFF
J: TRBJ2-7; size: .; V: TRBV11-3; CDR3: CASSLGAGGPHEQYF
J: TRBJ1-5; size: .; V: TRBV4-1; CDR3: CASSQQGAIQPQHF
J: TRBJ1-2; size: .; V: TRBV5-6; CDR3: CASSPGWGYTF
J: TRBJ2-1; size: .; V: TRBV4-3; CDR3: CASSRREGRNEQFF
J: TRBJ2-3; size: .; V: TRBV5-1; CDR3: CASSPEGLSTDTQYF
J: TRBJ2-2; size: .; V: TRBV28; CDR3: CASSLGGLHTGELFF
J: TRBJ2-6; size: .; V: TRBV11-2; CDR3: CASSSRTGGTGANVLTF
J: TRBJ2-2; size: .; V: TRBV15; CDR3: CATSREGVTGELFF
J: TRBJ2-6; size: .; V: TRBV19; CDR3: CAADSGANVLTF
J: TRBJ1-2; size: .; V: TRBV11-2; CDR3: CASSFIKRTEKYGYTF
J: TRBJ2-7; size: .; V: TRBV7-9; CDR3: CASSHTEKGAYEQYF
J: TRBJ1-1; size: .; V: TRBV7-6; CDR3: CASRGLKNTEAFF
J: TRBJ1-2; size: .; V: TRBV30; CDR3: CAWSVSGGYTF
J: TRBJ2-1; size: .; V: TRBV5-4; CDR3: CASSSSSGSLNEQFF
J: TRBJ2-3; size: .; V: TRBV7-9; CDR3: CASIYTDTQYF
J: TRBJ2-7; size: .; V: TRBV5-1; CDR3: CASSSLSGAPYEQYF
J: TRBJ1-2; size: .; V: TRBV5-1; CDR3: CASRGTDYGYTF
J: TRBJ1-1; size: .; V: TRBV6-5; CDR3: CASHGRGAGDTEAFF
J: TRBJ2-5; size: once; V: TRBV2; CDR3: CASSGGTGGIWETQYF
J: TRBJ2-4; size: .; V: TRBV4-3; CDR3: CASSQLGTGSAKNIQYF
J: TRBJ1-5; size: once; V: TRBV28; CDR3: CASSPPSTGLSNQPQHF
J: TRBJ2-7; size: .; V: TRBV7-2; CDR3: CATSEAGVIDEQYF
J: TRBJ2-3; size: .; V: TRBV7-2; CDR3: CASSRDRGTDTQYF
J: TRBJ1-2; size: .; V: TRBV7-9; CDR3: CASSPTSHYGYTF
J: TRBJ2-7; size: .; V: TRBV4-2; CDR3: CASSQVAGAGYEQYF
J: TRBJ2-7; size: once; V: TRBV6-6; CDR3: CASSDREIYEQYF